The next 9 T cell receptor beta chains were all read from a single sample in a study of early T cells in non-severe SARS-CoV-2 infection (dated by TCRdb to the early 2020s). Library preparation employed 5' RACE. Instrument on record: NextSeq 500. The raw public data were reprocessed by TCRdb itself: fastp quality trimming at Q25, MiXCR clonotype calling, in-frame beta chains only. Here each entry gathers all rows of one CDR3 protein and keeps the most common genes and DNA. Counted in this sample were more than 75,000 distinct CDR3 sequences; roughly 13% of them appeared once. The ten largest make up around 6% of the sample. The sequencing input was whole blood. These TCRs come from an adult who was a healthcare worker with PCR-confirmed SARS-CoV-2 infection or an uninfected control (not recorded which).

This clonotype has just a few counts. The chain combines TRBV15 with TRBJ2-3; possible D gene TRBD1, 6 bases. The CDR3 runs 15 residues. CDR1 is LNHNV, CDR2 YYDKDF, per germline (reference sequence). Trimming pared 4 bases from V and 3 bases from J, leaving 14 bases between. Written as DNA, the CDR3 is TGTGCCACCAGCAACCGACAGGCTCGGACAGATACGCAGTATTTT. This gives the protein CATSNRQARTDTQYF.

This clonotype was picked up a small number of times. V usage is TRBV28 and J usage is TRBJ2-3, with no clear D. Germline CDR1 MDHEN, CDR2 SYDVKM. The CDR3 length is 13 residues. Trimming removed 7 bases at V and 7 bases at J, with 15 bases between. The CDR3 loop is CASISLRDNTQYF. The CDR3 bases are TGTGCCAGCATTTCCCTCAGAGACAATACGCAGTATTTT.

The CDR3 DNA reads TGTGCCAGCAGCCCGACGGACGGTCAGCCCCAGCATTTT. Protein sequence: CASSPTDGQPQHF. V gene TRBV11-2 combines with J gene TRBJ1-5, with unresolved D. In germline, CDR1 is SGHAT, CDR2 FQNNGV. The CDR3 covers 13 residues. The V and J ends lost 5 bases and 6 bases respectively, with 11 bases between them.

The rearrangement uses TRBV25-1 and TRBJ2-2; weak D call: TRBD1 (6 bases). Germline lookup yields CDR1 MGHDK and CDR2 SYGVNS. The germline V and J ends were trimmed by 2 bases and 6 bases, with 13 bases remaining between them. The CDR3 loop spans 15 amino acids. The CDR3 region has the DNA TGTGCCAGCAGTGAAGGGTTAGGGGGTGCCGGGGAGCTGTTTTTT. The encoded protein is CASSEGLGGAGELFF. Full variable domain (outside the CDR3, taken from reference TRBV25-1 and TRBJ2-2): EADIYQTPRYLVIGTGKKITLECSQTMGHDKMYWYQQDPGMELHLIHYSYGVNSTEKGDLSSESTVSRIRTEHFPLTLESARPSHTSQYLCASSEGLGGAGELFFGEGSRLTVL.

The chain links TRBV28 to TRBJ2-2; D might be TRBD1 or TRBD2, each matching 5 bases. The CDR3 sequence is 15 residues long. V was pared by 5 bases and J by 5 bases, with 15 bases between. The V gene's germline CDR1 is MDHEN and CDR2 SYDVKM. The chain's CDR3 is CASSGYGTLTGELFF. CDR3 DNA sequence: TGTGCCAGCAGTGGCTACGGGACCTTAACCGGGGAGCTGTTTTTT. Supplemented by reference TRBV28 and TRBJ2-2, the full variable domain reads DVKVTQSSRYLVKRTGEKVFLECVQDMDHENMFWYRQDPGLGLRLIYFSYDVKMKEKGDIPEGYSVSREKKERFSLILESASTNQTSMYLCASSGYGTLTGELFFGEGSRLTVL.

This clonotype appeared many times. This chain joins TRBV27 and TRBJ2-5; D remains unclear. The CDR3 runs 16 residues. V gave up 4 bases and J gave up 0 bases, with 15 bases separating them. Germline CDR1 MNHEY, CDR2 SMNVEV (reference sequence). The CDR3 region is CASSSIPREYQETQYF. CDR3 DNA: TGTGCCAGCAGTTCGATCCCCAGAGAGTACCAAGAGACCCAGTACTTC.

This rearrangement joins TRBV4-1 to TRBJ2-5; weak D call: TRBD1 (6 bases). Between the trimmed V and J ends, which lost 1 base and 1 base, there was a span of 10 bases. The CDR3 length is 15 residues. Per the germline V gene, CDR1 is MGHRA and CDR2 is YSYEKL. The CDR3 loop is CASSQVGTPQETQYF. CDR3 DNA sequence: TGCGCCAGCAGCCAAGTCGGGACACCCCAAGAGACCCAGTACTTC.

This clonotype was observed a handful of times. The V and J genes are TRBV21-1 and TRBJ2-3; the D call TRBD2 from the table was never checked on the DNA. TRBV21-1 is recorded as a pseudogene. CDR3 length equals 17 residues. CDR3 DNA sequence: TGTGCCAGCAGCAATAAGCGGGGGGGCAACAGCACAGATACGCAGTATTTT. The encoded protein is CASSNKRGGNSTDTQYF.

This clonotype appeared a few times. The CDR3 DNA sequence: TGTGCCAGCTCACGGGACAGGGCCAACAGTGAGCAGTTCTTC. Translated: CASSRDRANSEQFF. This chain connects TRBV18 to TRBJ2-1; 9 bases agree with TRBD1. The germline CDR1 and CDR2 sequences are KGHSH and LQKENI. The CDR3 spans 14 residues. V lost 4 bases, J lost 9 bases, and 7 bases stayed unmatched.